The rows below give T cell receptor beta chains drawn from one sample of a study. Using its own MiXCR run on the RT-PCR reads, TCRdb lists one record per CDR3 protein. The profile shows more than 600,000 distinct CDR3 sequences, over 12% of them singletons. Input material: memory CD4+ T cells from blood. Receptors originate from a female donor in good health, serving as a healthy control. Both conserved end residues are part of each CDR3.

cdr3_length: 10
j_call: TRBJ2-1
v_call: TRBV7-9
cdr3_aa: CASSLGEQFF

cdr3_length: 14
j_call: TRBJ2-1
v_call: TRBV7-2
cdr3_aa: CASRFGVAYNEQFF

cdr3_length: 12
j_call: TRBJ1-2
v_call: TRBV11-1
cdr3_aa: CASSETNYGYTF

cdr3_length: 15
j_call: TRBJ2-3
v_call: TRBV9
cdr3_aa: CASSVSGSGTDTQYF

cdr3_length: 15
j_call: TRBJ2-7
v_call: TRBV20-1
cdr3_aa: CSASGTLVMVYEQYF

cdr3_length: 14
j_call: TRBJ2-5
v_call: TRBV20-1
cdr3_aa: CSVLGRTGVETQYF

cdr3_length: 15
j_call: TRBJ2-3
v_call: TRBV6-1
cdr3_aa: CASIPDRASTDTQYF

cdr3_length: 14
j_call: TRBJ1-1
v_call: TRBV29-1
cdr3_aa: CSVKRADSNTEAFF

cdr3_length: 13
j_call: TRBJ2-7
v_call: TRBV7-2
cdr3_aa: CASSLATGNEQYF

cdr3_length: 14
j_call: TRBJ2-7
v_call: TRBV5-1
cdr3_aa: CASSLVPGPYEQYF

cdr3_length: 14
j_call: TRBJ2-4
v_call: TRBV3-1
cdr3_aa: CASSHSQGANIQYF

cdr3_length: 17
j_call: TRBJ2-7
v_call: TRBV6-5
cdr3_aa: CASSFGTGNLGGSEQYF

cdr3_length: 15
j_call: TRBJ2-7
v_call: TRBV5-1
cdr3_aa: CASSHNPRAEREQYF

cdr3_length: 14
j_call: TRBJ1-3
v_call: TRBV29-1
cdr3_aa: CSAWDRADGNTIYF

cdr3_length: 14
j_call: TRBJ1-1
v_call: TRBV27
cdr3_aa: CASSLRGSNTEAFF

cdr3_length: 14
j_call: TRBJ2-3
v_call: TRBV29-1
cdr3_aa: CSVEGRGGADTQYF

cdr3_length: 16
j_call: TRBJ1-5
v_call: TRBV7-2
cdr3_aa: CASSLAQSGPHQPQHF

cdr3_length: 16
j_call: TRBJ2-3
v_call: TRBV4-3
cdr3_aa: CASSQDFDTYTDTQYF

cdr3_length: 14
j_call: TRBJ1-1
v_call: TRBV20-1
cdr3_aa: CSARAGTGGPRAFF

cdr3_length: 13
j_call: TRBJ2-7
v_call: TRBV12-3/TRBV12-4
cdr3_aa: CASRKTGTYEQYF

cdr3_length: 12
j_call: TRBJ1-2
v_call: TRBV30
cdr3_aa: CAWSAGVGGYTF

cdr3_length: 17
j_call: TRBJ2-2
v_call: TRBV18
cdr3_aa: CASSPPDGLLNTGELFF

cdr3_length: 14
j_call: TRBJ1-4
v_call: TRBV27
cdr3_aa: CASSYGTPREGLFF

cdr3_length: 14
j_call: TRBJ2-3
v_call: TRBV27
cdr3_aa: CASKGTGGADTQYF

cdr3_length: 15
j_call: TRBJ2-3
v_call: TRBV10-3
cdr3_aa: CAISETDRGGDTQYF

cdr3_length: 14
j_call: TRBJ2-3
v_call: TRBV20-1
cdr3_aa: CGFRDSQNTDTQYF

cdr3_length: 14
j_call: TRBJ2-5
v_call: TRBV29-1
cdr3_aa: CSVEGSSGQETQYF

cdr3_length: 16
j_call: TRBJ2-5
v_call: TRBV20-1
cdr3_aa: CSARDPGRGLGETQYF

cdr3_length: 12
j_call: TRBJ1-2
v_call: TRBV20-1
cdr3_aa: CSAPDRVDGYTF

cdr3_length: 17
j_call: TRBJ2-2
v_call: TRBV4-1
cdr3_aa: CASSQGLAGVVPGELFF

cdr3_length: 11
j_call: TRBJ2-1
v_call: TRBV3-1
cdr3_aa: CASSQASEQFF

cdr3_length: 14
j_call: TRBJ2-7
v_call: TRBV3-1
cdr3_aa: CASSPYEQLYEQYF

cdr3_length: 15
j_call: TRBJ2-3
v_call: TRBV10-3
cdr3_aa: CAISPGVSVSDTQYF

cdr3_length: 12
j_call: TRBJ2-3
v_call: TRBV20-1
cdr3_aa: CSPTAQGDTQYF

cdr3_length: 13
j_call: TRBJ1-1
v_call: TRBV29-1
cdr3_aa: CSVEGVRNTEAFF

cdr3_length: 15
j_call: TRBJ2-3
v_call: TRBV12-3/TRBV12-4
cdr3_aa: CASSLAGVSADTQYF

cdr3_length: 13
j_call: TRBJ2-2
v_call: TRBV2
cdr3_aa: CASSGQATGELFF

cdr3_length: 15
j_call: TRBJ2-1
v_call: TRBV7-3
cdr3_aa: CASSKTGLAGTEQFF

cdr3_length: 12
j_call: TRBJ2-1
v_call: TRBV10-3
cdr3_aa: CAISADWNEQFF

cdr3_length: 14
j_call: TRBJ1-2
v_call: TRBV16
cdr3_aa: CASSRNQERDGYTF